The subject of this entry is one T cell receptor (beta chain). What it binds is unknown. The data were obtained in a study of shared clonotypes between healthy human individuals. Overall study: Two women and three men aged 18 to 49 served as donors.

Whole-study findings and limits: Naive CD4 clonotypes overlapped across several donors at roughly 5.1%.

Assay used: immunoSEQ multiplex PCR; TCRdb lists only in-frame clones, some missing. Of around 2.5 million clones detected, 93% appear once; the ten largest clones hold 0.36%. Germline V CDR1 and CDR2: SEHNR, FQNEAQ (reference sequence). CDR3 length: 16 amino acids. The V and J ends lost 5 bases and 6 bases respectively, with 19 bases between them. The specimen was naive CD4+ T cells from PBMCs. Sample subset: CD45RA+ positively selected. The chain joins TRBV7-9 to TRBJ1-4, with a tentative D call TRBD1 (5 bases). The source of this sequence is a man between 18 and 29 years old in good health. Some clones in this sample may be carry-over from other donors' samples. The CDR3 nucleotides are TGTGCCAGCAGCCCGACCGGAGGGGAGGGATATGAAAAACTGTTTTTT. Translation: CASSPTGGEGYEKLFF.